These 19 T cell receptor beta chains originate from one sample sequenced in a study of OX40 agonist ivuxolimab in advanced cancers. Only in-frame clones appear in the TCRdb table, and some are missing; sequencing was by immunoSEQ multiplex PCR. The sample contains some 51,000 clones, around 77% of which appear only once. This specimen consisted of CD4+ or CD8+ T cells sorted from blood, obtained in a trial of the OX40 agonist ivuxolimab. The receptors shown here come from an adult with an advanced solid tumor such as melanoma, head and neck, liver or kidney cancer.

In DNA form, the CDR3 reads TGTGCCAGTAGTATCGAAACCGGTTCCTACGAGCAGTACTTC. Translated, it gives CASSIETGSYEQYF. V and J are TRBV19 and TRBJ2-7, with D unresolved. Germline CDR1 and CDR2: LNHDA and SQIVND (reference sequence). The CDR3 loop spans 14 amino acids. V was trimmed by 3 bases and J by 1 base, leaving 10 bases between them.

This clone qualifies as medium-sized. The chain carries TRBV4-1 and TRBJ2-2; D possibly corresponds to TRBD2 (7 bases). V was clipped by 1 base and J by 6 bases, with 15 bases between them. Looked up from germline, CDR1 is MGHRA and CDR2 is YSYEKL. The CDR3 has 16 residues. The CDR3 nucleotides read TGCGCCAGCAGCCAAGTCGACCTGCGGGGGCCCGGGGAGCTGTTTTTT. Protein: CASSQVDLRGPGELFF.

The rearrangement links TRBV10-3 to TRBJ2-3, with D perhaps given as TRBD1 or TRBD2 (6 bases each). Germline CDR1 ENHRY, CDR2 SYGVKD. Deletions cut 3 bases from V and 3 bases from J, with 10 bases between. This CDR3 has 14 residues. CDR3 nucleotide sequence: TGTGCCATCAGTGACCGGGGGCGGACAGATACGCAGTATTTT. Translated: CAISDRGRTDTQYF.

This chain joins TRBV7-2 and TRBJ1-5; D remains unclear. The CDR3 consists of 16 residues. Germline loops: CDR1 SGHTA, CDR2 FQGNSA. V lost 0 bases to trimming and J lost 0 bases, with 9 bases between them. CDR3 nucleotide sequence: TGTGCCAGCAGCTTAGCGGCCAGAAATAGCAATCAGCCCCAGCATTTT. Its translation is CASSLAARNSNQPQHF.

V and J are TRBV11-1 and TRBJ2-1; D perhaps matches TRBD1 (6 bases). Germline V gene lookup returns CDR1 SGHAT and CDR2 FQDESV (reference sequence). V was trimmed by 6 bases and J by 5 bases, leaving 17 bases between them. The CDR3 length is 15 residues. CDR3 nucleotides: TGTGCCAGCAGTTCGACAGGCCCCGGGAACAATGAGCAGTTCTTC. Residues: CASSSTGPGNNEQFF. The variable domain in full, with the rest retrieved from reference TRBV11-1 and TRBJ2-1, is EAEVAQSPRYKITEKSQAVAFWCDPISGHATLYWYRQILGQGPELLVQFQDESVVDDSQLPKDRFSAERLKGVDSTLKIQPAELGDSAMYLCASSSTGPGNNEQFFGPGTRLTVL.

The chain joins TRBV19 to TRBJ2-7; 9 bases align to TRBD1. Looked up from germline, CDR1 is LNHDA and CDR2 is SQIVND (reference sequence). With 3 bases clipped from V and 3 bases from J, the junction kept 6 bases outside the gene matches. The CDR3 runs to 15 residues. The CDR3 region is CASSIRDRVGYEQYF. In DNA, the CDR3 is TGTGCCAGTAGTATCAGGGACAGGGTGGGCTACGAGCAGTACTTC.

The V call is TRBV5-1, the J call TRBJ2-5; D is undetermined. Trimming left V 1 base short and J 2 bases short, with 3 bases between. This CDR3 has 12 amino acids. The germline CDR1 and CDR2 sequences are SGHRS and YFSETQ. CDR3: CASSLLQETQYF. CDR3 bases: TGCGCCAGCAGCTTGCTACAAGAGACCCAGTACTTC. Full variable domain (outside the CDR3, taken from reference TRBV5-1 and TRBJ2-5): KAGVTQTPRYLIKTRGQQVTLSCSPISGHRSVSWYQQTPGQGLQFLFEYFSETQRNKGNFPGRFSGRQFSNSRSEMNVSTLELGDSALYLCASSLLQETQYFGPGTRLLVL.

The J gene is TRBJ1-5, the V gene TRBV19; D gene ambiguous. V lost 9 bases and J lost 0, with 18 bases in between. Germline-derived CDR1 and CDR2 are LNHDA and SQIVND (reference sequence). The CDR3 covers 16 residues. CDR3 bases: TGTGCCAGCAGAACCCCCGGTGACTATAGCAATCAGCCCCAGCATTTT. Encoded protein: CASRTPGDYSNQPQHF.

This clone has more than one count but fewer than ten. The rearrangement links TRBV4-1 to TRBJ1-1; no firm D call. The V gene's germline CDR1 is MGHRA and CDR2 YSYEKL. CDR3 size: 15 residues. V shed 4 bases and J shed 6 bases, with 18 bases lying between them. The chain's CDR3 is CASSRETRSGPEAFF. The CDR3 DNA is TGCGCCAGCAGCCGGGAGACACGGAGCGGACCTGAAGCTTTCTTT.

The CDR3 sequence is CASSLAPGNYGYTF. CDR3 sequence (DNA): TGTGCCAGCAGCTTAGCGCCAGGGAACTATGGCTACACCTTC. The chain has TRBV7-9 and TRBJ1-2; D perhaps matches TRBD1 (5 bases). This CDR3 spans 14 amino acids. Germline CDR1 is SEHNR and CDR2 is FQNEAQ (reference sequence). V dropped 0 bases and J dropped 2 bases, with 7 bases sitting between them.

The rearrangement joins TRBV27 to TRBJ1-1; possibly TRBD1 for D (6 bases). The CDR3 extends over 16 amino acids. Germline V gives CDR1 MNHEY, CDR2 SMNVEV (reference sequence). V gave up 2 bases and J gave up 1 base, with 14 bases separating them. As DNA, the CDR3 is TGTGCCAGCAGTTTAGTACAGGGTGTGGAGAACACTGAAGCTTTCTTT. Translating it yields CASSLVQGVENTEAFF.

V usage is TRBV6-1 and J usage is TRBJ2-1, with 13 bases identical to TRBD2. V shed 4 bases and J 7 bases; nucleotides not matched to a gene: 7. The length of the CDR3 is 16 residues. Germline CDR1 MNHNS, CDR2 SASEGT. This CDR3 reads CASSARGLAGNNEQFF. In nucleotides, the CDR3 is TGTGCCAGCAGTGCCCGGGGACTAGCGGGAAATAATGAGCAGTTCTTC.

The chain recombines TRBV30 with TRBJ1-1; 7 bases are shared with TRBD1. Germline V lookup: CDR1 GTSNPN, CDR2 SVGIG (reference sequence). The CDR3 contains 12 residues. The V gene end was trimmed by 3 bases and the J gene end by 9 bases; junction bases not matched to a gene: 7. CDR3 coding DNA: TGTGCCTGGAGGAAACCGGACAGGAAAGCTTTCTTT. Its translation is CAWRKPDRKAFF.

The CDR3 sequence: CASSFSTNQPQHF. CDR3 in DNA: TGTGCCAGCAGTTTCAGTACCAATCAGCCCCAGCATTTT. The rearrangement joins TRBV28 to TRBJ1-5; no definite D call. Looked up from germline, CDR1 is MDHEN and CDR2 is SYDVKM. Trimming took 3 bases from V and 3 from J, leaving 6 bases between them. The CDR3 totals 13 residues.

The V and J genes are TRBV14 and TRBJ2-1; D is unclear. Per the germline V gene, CDR1 is SGHDN and CDR2 is FVKESK. V was trimmed by 4 bases and J by 3 bases, leaving 16 bases between them. The CDR3 consists of 16 residues. This chain's CDR3 is CASSRYSSLGYNEQFF. The CDR3, as DNA: TGTGCCAGCAGCCGATACTCTAGTTTGGGCTACAATGAGCAGTTCTTC.

This chain links TRBV19 with TRBJ2-1, with TRBD2 matching 8 bases. CDR1 LNHDA and CDR2 SQIVND come from the germline V gene (reference sequence). This CDR3 comprises 16 residues. The V and J ends lost 3 bases and 3 bases, in that order; junction bases with no gene match: 7. CDR3 sequence: CASSIPSGSVYNEQFF. The CDR3 DNA reads TGTGCCAGTAGTATCCCCAGCGGGAGTGTCTACAATGAGCAGTTCTTC. The whole variable domain, remainder taken from reference TRBV19 and TRBJ2-1, is DGGITQSPKYLFRKEGQNVTLSCEQNLNHDAMYWYRQDPGQGLRLIYYSQIVNDFQKGDIAEGYSVSREKKESFPLTVTSAQKNPTAFYLCASSIPSGSVYNEQFFGPGTRLTVL.

The chain has TRBV2 and TRBJ2-5, with D unresolved. The germline gives CDR1 SNHLY, CDR2 FYNNEI. This CDR3 is built from 13 residues. Trimming removed 8 bases at V and 4 bases at J, with 14 bases between. CDR3 coding DNA: TGTGCCAGCCGCGGACCCACCGGAGAGACCCAGTACTTC. As protein: CASRGPTGETQYF. Complete variable domain (other parts from reference TRBV2 and TRBJ2-5): EPEVTQTPSHQVTQMGQEVILRCVPISNHLYFYWYRQILGQKVEFLVSFYNNEISEKSEIFDDQFSVERPDGSNFTLKIRSTKLEDSAMYFCASRGPTGETQYFGPGTRLLVL.

The chain couples TRBV6-5 to TRBJ1-2; a possible D gene is TRBD1 (5 bases). The CDR3 loop spans 13 amino acids. V dropped 4 bases and J dropped 7 bases, with 13 bases sitting between them. Germline V lookup: CDR1 MNHEY, CDR2 SVGAGI. DNA of the CDR3: TGTGCCAGCAGTTCCGGGACTTGGGGTGGCTACACCTTC. Its translation: CASSSGTWGGYTF.

The chain couples TRBV5-1 to TRBJ2-7; the D is unclear. Trimming removed 5 bases at V and 2 bases at J, with 8 bases between. This CDR3 has 12 amino acids. The germline V gene has CDR1 SGHRS and CDR2 YFSETQ. CDR3 DNA sequence: TGCGCCAGCAGGGGCGGTCCCTACGAGCAGTACTTC. Its translation is CASRGGPYEQYF.